The source of this T cell receptor beta chain is a study of blood T cell repertoires in COVID-19. Background on the study: The United States, Italy and Spain were the sources of the acute and convalescent COVID-19 samples. The cDNA or gDNA used as material had been derived from T cells, B-cell-depleted T cells, or PBMCs.

Using immunoSEQ multiplex PCR, the repertoire was profiled, and TCRdb retains in-frame clones only, with some absent. The sample contains a few hundred thousand clones, approximately 78% of which appear only once. V gave up 1 base and J gave up 0 bases; unmatched junction bases: 15. Germline V lookup: CDR1 ENHRY, CDR2 SYGVKD. The CDR3 extends over 20 amino acids. This chain connects TRBV10-3 to TRBJ1-3, with 7 positions matching TRBD1. The clonotype comes from a woman between 18 and 29 years old with acute or convalescent COVID-19. What was sequenced was peripheral blood. CDR3 DNA: TGTGCCATCAGTGAGTTCCAACCCAACACACAGGGGACCTCTGGAAACACCATATATTTT. Translating it yields CAISEFQPNTQGTSGNTIYF.